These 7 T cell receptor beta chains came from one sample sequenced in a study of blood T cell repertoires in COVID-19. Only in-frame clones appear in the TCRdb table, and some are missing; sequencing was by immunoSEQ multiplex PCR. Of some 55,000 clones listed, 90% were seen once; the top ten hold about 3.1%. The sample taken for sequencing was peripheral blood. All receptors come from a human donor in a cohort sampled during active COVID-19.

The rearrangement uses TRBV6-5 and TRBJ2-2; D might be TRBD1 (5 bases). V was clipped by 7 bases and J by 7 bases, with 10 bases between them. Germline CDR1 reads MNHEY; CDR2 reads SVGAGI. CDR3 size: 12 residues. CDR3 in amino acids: CASKRGNGELFF. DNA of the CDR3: TGTGCCAGCAAAAGGGGAAACGGGGAGCTGTTTTTT.

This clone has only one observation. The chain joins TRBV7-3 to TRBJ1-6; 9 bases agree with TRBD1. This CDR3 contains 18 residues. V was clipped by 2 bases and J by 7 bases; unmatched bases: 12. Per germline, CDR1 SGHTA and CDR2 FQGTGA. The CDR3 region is CASSLDLNHGTGNSPLHF. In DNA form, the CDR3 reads TGTGCCAGCAGCTTAGATCTAAACCACGGGACAGGGAATTCACCCCTCCACTTT.

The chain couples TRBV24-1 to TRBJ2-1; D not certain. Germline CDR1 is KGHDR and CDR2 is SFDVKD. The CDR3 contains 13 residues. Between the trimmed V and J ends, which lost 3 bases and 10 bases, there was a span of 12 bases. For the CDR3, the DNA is TGTGCCACCAGTGATAGCGCCACCGGGGAGCAGTTCTTC. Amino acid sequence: CATSDSATGEQFF.

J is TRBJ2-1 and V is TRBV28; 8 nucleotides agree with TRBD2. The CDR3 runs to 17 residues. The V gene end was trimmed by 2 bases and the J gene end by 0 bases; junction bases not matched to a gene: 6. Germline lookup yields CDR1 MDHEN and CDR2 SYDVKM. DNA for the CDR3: TGTGCCAGCAGTTTAAGTACCGCGGGAGGCTCCTACAATGAGCAGTTCTTC. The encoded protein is CASSLSTAGGSYNEQFF.

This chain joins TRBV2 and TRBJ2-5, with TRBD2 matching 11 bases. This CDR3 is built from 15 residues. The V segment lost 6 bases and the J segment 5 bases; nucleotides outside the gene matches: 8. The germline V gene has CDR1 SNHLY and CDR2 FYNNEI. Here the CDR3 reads CASSNIAGGPETQYF. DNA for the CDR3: TGTGCCAGCAGCAATATAGCGGGAGGGCCTGAGACCCAGTACTTC.

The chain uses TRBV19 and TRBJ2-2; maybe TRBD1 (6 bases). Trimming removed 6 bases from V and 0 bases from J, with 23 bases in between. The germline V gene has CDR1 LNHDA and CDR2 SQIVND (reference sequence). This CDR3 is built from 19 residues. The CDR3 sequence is CASRNRTAPPRTNTGELFF. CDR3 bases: TGTGCCAGTAGAAATCGGACAGCGCCCCCAAGAACGAACACCGGGGAGCTGTTTTTT.

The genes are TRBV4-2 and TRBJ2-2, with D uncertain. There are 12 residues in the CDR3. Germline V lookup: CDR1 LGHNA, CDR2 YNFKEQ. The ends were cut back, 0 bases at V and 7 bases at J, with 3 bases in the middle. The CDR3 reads CASSQDYGELFF. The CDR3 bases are TGTGCCAGCAGCCAAGACTACGGGGAGCTGTTTTTT.